This TCR beta chain was observed in a study of blood T cells in healthy people across ages. Study information: The capture of about one barcoded beta molecule per two T cells was achieved by template switching. Study-wide results and caveats: A strong correlation between TCR beta diversity and naive T cell percentage was seen.

In terms of origin and age, donors were healthy Caucasian individuals from Russia aged roughly 6 to 100. CDR3 length: 13 amino acids. The germline V gene has CDR1 LNHNV and CDR2 YYDKDF (reference sequence). The V end lost 0 bases, the J end lost 11 bases, and 11 bases lay between the germline ends. Using a J-beta primer mix together with a sample-barcoded 5' primer, a second PCR was run for about 7 to 12 cycles. Paired-end reads containing CDR3 totaled no fewer than 2.5 million for each sample. Using its own MiXCR run on the 5' RACE reads, TCRdb lists one record per CDR3 protein. Among 500,000 to 600,000 distinct CDR3 sequences listed, about 26% were seen once. The sample holds a few counts of this clonotype. Its specificity is not known.

This chain uses TRBV15 with TRBJ2-4; D possibly corresponds to TRBD1 (5 bases). Specimen: blood. The sequence was collected from a woman in her 70s in good health. CDR3 loop: CATSRDSRGFQYF. For the CDR3, the DNA is TGTGCCACCAGCAGAGATTCAAGGGGATTTCAGTACTTC.